This T cell receptor beta chain stems from a study of OX40 agonist ivuxolimab in advanced cancers. The V and J ends lost 11 bases and 2 bases respectively, with 14 bases between them. The CDR3 is 13 residues long. Germline assignment: CDR1 MNHEY and CDR2 SMNVEV (reference sequence). The protocol was immunoSEQ multiplex PCR, while the TCRdb copy is restricted to in-frame clones and leaves out a portion. This sample has approximately 76,000 clones, with around 90% found just once. Sample: CD4+ or CD8+ T cells sorted from blood, taken in a trial of the OX40 agonist ivuxolimab. V usage is TRBV27 and J usage is TRBJ2-3; D is uncertain. The sequence derives from an adult with an advanced solid tumor such as melanoma, head and neck, liver or kidney cancer. DNA of the CDR3: TGTGCCGTACGGGTACTCACCACAGATACGCAGTATTTT. It specifies CAVRVLTTDTQYF.